The 9 T cell receptor beta chains below all came from one sample that was sequenced in a study of identifying expanded T cells in peripheral blood. Sequencing was performed with immunoSEQ multiplex PCR; in TCRdb, only in-frame clones are kept and a portion is missing. The sample consists of about 81,000 clones, roughly 84% of them appearing once. The specimen was blood. The receptors derive from a person between 18 and 69 years old in good health.

The V and J genes are TRBV6-5 and TRBJ2-7; TRBD1 agrees at 9 bases. The germline CDR1 and CDR2 sequences are MNHEY and SVGAGI. This CDR3 has 15 amino acids. The V segment lost 5 bases and the J segment 1 base; nucleotides outside the gene matches: 6. CDR3 DNA: TGTGCCAGCAGTCTCTCCGGACAGGGGTCCTACGAGCAGTACTTC. Translated, it gives CASSLSGQGSYEQYF.

This clone was seen just once. CDR3 bases: TGTGCCAGCAGCCTGGGACAGATCACAGATACGCAGTATTTT. Translation: CASSLGQITDTQYF. The chain carries TRBV7-3 and TRBJ2-3; the match to TRBD1 covers 7 bases. Germline V gene sequence: CDR1 SGHTA, CDR2 FQGTGA. The J segment lost 2 bases and the V segment lost 5 bases, leaving 4 bases of the junction unmatched. This CDR3 region has 14 residues.

V usage is TRBV16 and J usage is TRBJ2-3, with D possibly matching TRBD1 (5 bases). Germline assignment: CDR1 KGHSY and CDR2 FQNENV. This CDR3 is 15 amino acids long. The V gene lost 4 bases and the J gene lost 2 bases, with 13 bases spanning the gap. The CDR3 region is CASSLTLQATDTQYF. For the CDR3, the DNA is TGTGCCAGCAGCCTTACCTTACAGGCCACAGATACGCAGTATTTT.

This clone was recorded once. The chain uses TRBV18 and TRBJ2-2; D uncertain. This CDR3 is built from 18 residues. Deletions cut 1 base from V and 1 base from J, with 16 bases between. The germline V gene encodes CDR1 KGHSH and CDR2 LQKENI. CDR3 protein: CASSPQLLGPLNTGELFF. The DNA for the CDR3 is TGTGCCAGCTCACCACAGTTATTAGGGCCTCTGAACACCGGGGAGCTGTTTTTT.

V gene TRBV5-1 combines with J gene TRBJ1-1; the D gene is possibly TRBD1 (5 bases). V was trimmed by 4 bases and J by 6 bases, leaving 16 bases between them. CDR3 length equals 14 residues. CDR1 is SGHRS, CDR2 YFSETQ, per germline. As DNA, the CDR3 is TGCGCCAGCAGCAACGGCGGCAGGGACGCTGAAGCTTTCTTT. It specifies CASSNGGRDAEAFF.

The chain uses TRBV20-1 and TRBJ2-1; D gene ambiguous. Germline V gives CDR1 DFQATT, CDR2 SNEGSKA (reference sequence). The CDR3 loop spans 10 amino acids. DNA for the CDR3: TGCAGCGCCTGGAACAATGAGCAGTTCTTC. It translates to CSAWNNEQFF.

CDR3 sequence (DNA): TGTGCCAGCAGCCTACAGGAACATATGAACACTGAAGCTTTCTTT. As protein: CASSLQEHMNTEAFF. This chain connects TRBV14 to TRBJ1-1; D is possibly TRBD1 (5 bases). The CDR3 length is 15 residues. Per the germline V gene, CDR1 is SGHDN and CDR2 is FVKESK. V shed 4 bases and J shed 0 bases, with 12 bases lying between them.

The genes are TRBV27 and TRBJ2-1; 11 nucleotides agree with TRBD2. Trimming took 6 bases from V and 4 from J; bases not matched to a gene: 2. Germline loops: CDR1 MNHEY, CDR2 SMNVEV (reference sequence). CDR3 length: 14 amino acids. CDR3 amino acids: CASSLAGGYNEQFF. DNA of the CDR3: TGTGCCAGCAGCCTAGCGGGAGGTTACAATGAGCAGTTCTTC.

V is TRBV7-2 and J is TRBJ2-7; TRBD1 might be the D (5 bases). The V gene lost 6 bases and the J gene lost 6 bases, with 21 bases spanning the gap. CDR1 and CDR2 from the germline V gene are SGHTA and FQGNSA. This CDR3 comprises 15 residues. The CDR3 DNA sequence: TGTGCCAGCAGGTCACCGGCACAGGCTCCTGGCGAGCAGTACTTC. It translates to CASRSPAQAPGEQYF.